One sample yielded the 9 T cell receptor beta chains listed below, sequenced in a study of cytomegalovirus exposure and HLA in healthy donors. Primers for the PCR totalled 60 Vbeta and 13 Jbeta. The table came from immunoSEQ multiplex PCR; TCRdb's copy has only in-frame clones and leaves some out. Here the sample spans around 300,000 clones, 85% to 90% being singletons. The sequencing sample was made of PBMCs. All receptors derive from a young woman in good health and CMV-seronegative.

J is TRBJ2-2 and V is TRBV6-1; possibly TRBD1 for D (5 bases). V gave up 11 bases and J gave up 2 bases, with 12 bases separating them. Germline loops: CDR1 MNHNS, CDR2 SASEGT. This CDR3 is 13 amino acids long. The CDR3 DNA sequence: TGTGCCGCTTGGCAGGGCAACACCGGGGAGCTGTTTTTT. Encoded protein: CAAWQGNTGELFF.

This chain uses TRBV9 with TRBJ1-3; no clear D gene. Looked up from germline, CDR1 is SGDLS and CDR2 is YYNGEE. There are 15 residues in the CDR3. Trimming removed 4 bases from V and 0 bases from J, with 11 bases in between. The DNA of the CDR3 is TGTGCCAGCAGCTCATCGGGGAACTCTGGAAACACCATATATTTT. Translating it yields CASSSSGNSGNTIYF. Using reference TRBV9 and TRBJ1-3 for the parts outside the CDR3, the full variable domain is DSGVTQTPKHLITATGQRVTLRCSPRSGDLSVYWYQQSLDQGLQFLIQYYNGEERAKGNILERFSAQQFPDLHSELNLSSLELGDSALYFCASSSSGNSGNTIYFGEGSWLTVV.

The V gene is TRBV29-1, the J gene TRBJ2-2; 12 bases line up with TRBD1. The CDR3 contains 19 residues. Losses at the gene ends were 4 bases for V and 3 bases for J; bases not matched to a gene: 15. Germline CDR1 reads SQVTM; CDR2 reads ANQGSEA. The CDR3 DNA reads TGCAGCGTTGTTGATAGGGGACAGGGGGCGGTGGGGTACACCGGGGAGCTGTTTTTT. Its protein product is CSVVDRGQGAVGYTGELFF.

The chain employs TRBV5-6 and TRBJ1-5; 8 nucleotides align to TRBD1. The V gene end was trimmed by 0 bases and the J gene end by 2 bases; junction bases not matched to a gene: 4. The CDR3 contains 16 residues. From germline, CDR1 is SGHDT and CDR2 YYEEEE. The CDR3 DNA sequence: TGTGCCAGCAGCTTGGGCAGGGGGCTAGGCAATCAGCCCCAGCATTTT. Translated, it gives CASSLGRGLGNQPQHF.

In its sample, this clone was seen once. CDR3 bases: TGTGCCAGCAGTTACCAGGGCCAGAACACTGAAGCTTTCTTT. Amino acid sequence: CASSYQGQNTEAFF. V is TRBV6-5 and J is TRBJ1-1, with D perhaps TRBD1 (5 bases). Germline lookup yields CDR1 MNHEY and CDR2 SVGAGI. V was shortened by 2 bases and J by 1 base, with 8 bases between the two germline ends. The CDR3 runs 14 residues.

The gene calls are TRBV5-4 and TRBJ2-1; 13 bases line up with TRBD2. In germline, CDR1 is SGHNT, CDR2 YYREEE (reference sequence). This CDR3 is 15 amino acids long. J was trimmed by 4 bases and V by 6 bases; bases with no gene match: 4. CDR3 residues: CASKLGLAGYNEQFF. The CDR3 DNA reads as TGTGCCAGCAAGCTGGGACTAGCGGGGTACAATGAGCAGTTCTTC.

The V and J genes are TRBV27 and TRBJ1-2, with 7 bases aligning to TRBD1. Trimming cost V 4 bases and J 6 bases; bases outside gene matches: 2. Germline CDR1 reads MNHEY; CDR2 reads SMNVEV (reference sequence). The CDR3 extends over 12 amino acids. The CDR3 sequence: CASSSTGDGYTF. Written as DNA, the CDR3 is TGTGCCAGCAGTTCCACAGGGGATGGCTACACCTTC.

The CDR3 here is CASSFGFAGELHSPLHF. The CDR3 DNA reads as TGTGCCAGCAGCTTTGGGTTCGCGGGAGAATTGCATTCACCCCTCCACTTT. The rearrangement joins TRBV5-6 to TRBJ1-6; the D is unclear. This CDR3 spans 17 amino acids. The V gene's germline CDR1 is SGHDT and CDR2 YYEEEE. V was clipped by 2 bases and J by 8 bases, with 20 bases between them.

Here the CDR3 DNA reads TGTGCCAGCAGCGTAACCAGCGCTAGCACAGATACGCAGTATTTT. Translating it yields CASSVTSASTDTQYF. The V call is TRBV9, the J call TRBJ2-3; unclear D gene. V was shortened by 1 base and J by 0 bases, with 9 bases between the two germline ends. Germline loops: CDR1 SGDLS, CDR2 YYNGEE. There are 15 residues in the CDR3.